What follows describes a single T cell receptor beta chain. Its cognate antigen is unknown. An end of the junction does not agree with germline; a read error may underlie this. Data came from immunoSEQ multiplex PCR; TCRdb stores just in-frame clones and leaves some out. The table has more than 110,000 clones, about 92% seen once; the top ten hold around 3.2%. This CDR3 is 19 amino acids long. The data were taken from a study of T cell responses to AZD1222 COVID-19 vaccine. Turning to the study itself: Second doses were pooled across both intervals (about 4 or about 12 weeks). Study-level points and caveats: Spike was spanned by vaccine-associated CD4 TCRs, which were dominant at 160-218 and 743-854. After two AZD1222 doses, spike-specific TCR breadth and depth rose versus day 0. White British people made up most donors, females outnumbered males, and clonal diversity was possibly underestimated.

The material sequenced was peripheral blood, taken on day 0 of AZD1222 vaccination. The rearrangement uses TRBV23-1 and TRBJ2-7, with 13 bases that match TRBD2. TRBV23-1 is classed as an ORF, of uncertain function. The sequence derives from an adult in good health. The chain's CDR3 is CARSRPTGTSGTSYAEQYF. The CDR3 DNA sequence: TGCGCCCGCAGTCGCCCGACCGGGACTAGCGGGACATCCTACGCCGAGCAGTACTTC.